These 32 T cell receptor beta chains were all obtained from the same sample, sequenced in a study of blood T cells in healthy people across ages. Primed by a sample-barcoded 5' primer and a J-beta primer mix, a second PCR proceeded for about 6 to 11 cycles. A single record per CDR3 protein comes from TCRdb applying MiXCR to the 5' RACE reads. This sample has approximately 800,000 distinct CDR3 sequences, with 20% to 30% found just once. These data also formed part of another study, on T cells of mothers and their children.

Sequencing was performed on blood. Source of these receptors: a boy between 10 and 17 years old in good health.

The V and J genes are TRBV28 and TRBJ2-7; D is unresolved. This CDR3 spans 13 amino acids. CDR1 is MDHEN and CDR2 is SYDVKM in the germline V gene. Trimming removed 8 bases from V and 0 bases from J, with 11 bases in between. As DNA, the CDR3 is TGTGCCAGCTCTGCGGTGTCCTCCTACGAGCAGTACTTC. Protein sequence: CASSAVSSYEQYF.

The CDR3 sequence: CASSLGSFNYGYTF. In nucleotides, the CDR3 is TGCGCCAGCAGCTTAGGAAGCTTTAACTATGGCTACACCTTC. The chain combines TRBV5-1 with TRBJ1-2; D remains ambiguous. The length of the CDR3 is 14 residues. V was pared by 2 bases and J by 1 base, with 9 bases between. Germline V lookup: CDR1 SGHRS, CDR2 YFSETQ.

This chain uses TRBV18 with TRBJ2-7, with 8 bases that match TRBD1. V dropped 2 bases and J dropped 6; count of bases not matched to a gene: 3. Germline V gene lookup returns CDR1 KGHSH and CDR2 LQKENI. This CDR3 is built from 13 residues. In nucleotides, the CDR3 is TGTGCCAGCTCACCAGCACAGGGGGGCGAGCAGTACTTC. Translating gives CASSPAQGGEQYF.

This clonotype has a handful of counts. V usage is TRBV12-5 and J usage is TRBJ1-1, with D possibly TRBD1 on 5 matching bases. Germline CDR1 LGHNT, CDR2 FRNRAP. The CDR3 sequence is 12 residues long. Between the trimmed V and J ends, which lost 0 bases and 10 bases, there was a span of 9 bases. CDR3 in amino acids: CASGLVGGRAFF. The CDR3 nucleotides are TGTGCTAGTGGTTTGGTCGGGGGGAGAGCTTTCTTT. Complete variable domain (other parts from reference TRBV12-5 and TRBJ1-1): DARVTQTPRHKVTEMGQEVTMRCQPILGHNTVFWYRQTMMQGLELLAYFRNRAPLDDSGMPKDRFSAEMPDATLATLKIQPSEPRDSAVYFCASGLVGGRAFFGQGTRLTVV.

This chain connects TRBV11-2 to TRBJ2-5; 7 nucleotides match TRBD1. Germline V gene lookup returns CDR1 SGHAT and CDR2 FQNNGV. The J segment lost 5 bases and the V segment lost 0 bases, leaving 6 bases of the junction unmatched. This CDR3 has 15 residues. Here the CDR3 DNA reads TGTGCCAGCAGCTTAGATCTCAGGGGGTCGGAGACCCAGTACTTC. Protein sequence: CASSLDLRGSETQYF.

The CDR3 protein is CASSQYIDRMNYGYTF. The CDR3 nucleotides are TGTGCCAGCAGCCAATATATTGACAGGATGAACTATGGCTACACCTTC. The rearrangement links TRBV9 to TRBJ1-2, with a possible D match to TRBD1 (6 bases). This CDR3 comprises 16 residues. Trimming stripped 4 bases from V and 2 bases from J, with 18 bases between. Germline loops: CDR1 SGDLS, CDR2 YYNGEE.

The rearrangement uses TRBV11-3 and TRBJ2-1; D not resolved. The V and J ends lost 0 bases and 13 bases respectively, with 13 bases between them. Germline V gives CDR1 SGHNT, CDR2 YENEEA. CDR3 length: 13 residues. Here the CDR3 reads CASSLDLVWAQFF. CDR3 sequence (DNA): TGTGCCAGCAGCTTAGATCTGGTGTGGGCTCAGTTCTTC.

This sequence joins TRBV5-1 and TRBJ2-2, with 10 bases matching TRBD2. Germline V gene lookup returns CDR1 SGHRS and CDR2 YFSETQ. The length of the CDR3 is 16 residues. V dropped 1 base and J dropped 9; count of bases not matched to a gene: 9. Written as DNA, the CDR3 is TGCGCCAGCAGCTTGAGCAGCGGGGGGGCGGCGAGGGAGCTGTTTTTT. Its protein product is CASSLSSGGAARELFF.

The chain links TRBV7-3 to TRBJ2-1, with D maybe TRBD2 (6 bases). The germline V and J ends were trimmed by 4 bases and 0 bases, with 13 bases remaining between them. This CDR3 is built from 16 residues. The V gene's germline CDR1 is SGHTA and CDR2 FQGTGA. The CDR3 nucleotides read TGTGCCAGCAGCTCCCCGCGGGGCGGCTCCTACAATGAGCAGTTCTTC. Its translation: CASSSPRGGSYNEQFF.

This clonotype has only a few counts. For the CDR3, the DNA is TGCAGTGCTCAGCAGGGGGGTAGACAAGAGACCCAGTACTTC. Translated: CSAQQGGRQETQYF. The gene calls are TRBV20-1 and TRBJ2-5; D possibly corresponds to TRBD1 (7 bases). Germline CDR1 reads DFQATT; CDR2 reads SNEGSKA (reference sequence). The V end was cut by 5 bases, the J end by 2 bases, with 15 bases between. The CDR3 loop spans 14 amino acids.

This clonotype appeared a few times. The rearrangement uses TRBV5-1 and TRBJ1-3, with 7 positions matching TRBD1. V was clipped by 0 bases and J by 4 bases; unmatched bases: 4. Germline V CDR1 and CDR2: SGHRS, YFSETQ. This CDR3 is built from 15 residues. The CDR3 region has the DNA TGCGCCAGCAGCTTGGGAGGAGGGGGCGGAAACACCATATATTTT. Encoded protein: CASSLGGGGGNTIYF.

CDR3: CASSFLGESDTQYF. The CDR3 DNA follows: TGTGCCAGCAGCTTTTTAGGGGAGTCAGATACGCAGTATTTT. The rearrangement joins TRBV5-6 to TRBJ2-3; either TRBD1 or TRBD2 may supply D (5 bases each). This CDR3 contains 14 residues. Germline CDR1 SGHDT, CDR2 YYEEEE. The V and J ends lost 2 bases and 4 bases respectively, with 11 bases between them. Complete variable domain (other parts from reference TRBV5-6 and TRBJ2-3): DAGVTQSPTHLIKTRGQQVTLRCSPKSGHDTVSWYQQALGQGPQFIFQYYEEEERQRGNFPDRFSGHQFPNYSSELNVNALLLGDSALYLCASSFLGESDTQYFGPGTRLTVL.

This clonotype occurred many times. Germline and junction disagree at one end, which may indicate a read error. The CDR3 region has the DNA TGCGCCAGCAGCCTGGGACAGGGGATTTCCTACGAGCAGTACTTC. Translation: CASSLGQGISYEQYF. The V and J genes are TRBV7-9 and TRBJ2-7; TRBD1 matches at 10 bases. Germline assignment: CDR1 SEHNR and CDR2 FQNEAQ (reference sequence). The CDR3 totals 15 residues. The variable domain in full, with the rest retrieved from reference TRBV7-9 and TRBJ2-7, is DTGVSQNPRHKITKRGQNVTFRCDPISEHNRLYWYRQTLGQGPEFLTYFQNEAQLEKSRLLSDRFSAERPKGSFSTLEIQRTEQGDSAMYLCASSLGQGISYEQYFGPGTRLTVT.

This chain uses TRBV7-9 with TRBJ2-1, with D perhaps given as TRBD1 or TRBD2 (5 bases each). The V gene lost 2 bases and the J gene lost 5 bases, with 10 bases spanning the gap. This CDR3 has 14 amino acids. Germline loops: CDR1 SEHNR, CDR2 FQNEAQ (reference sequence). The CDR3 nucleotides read TGTGCCAGCAGCTTAAGGGACGGAAACAATGAGCAGTTCTTC. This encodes CASSLRDGNNEQFF.

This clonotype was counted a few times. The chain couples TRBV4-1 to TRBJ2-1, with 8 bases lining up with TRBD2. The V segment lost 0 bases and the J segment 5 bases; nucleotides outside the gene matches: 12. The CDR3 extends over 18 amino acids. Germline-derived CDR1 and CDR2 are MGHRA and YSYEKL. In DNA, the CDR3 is TGCGCCAGCAGCCAAGAATGGCGGGGGGAGGTGAGGGACAATGAGCAGTTCTTC. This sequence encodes CASSQEWRGEVRDNEQFF.

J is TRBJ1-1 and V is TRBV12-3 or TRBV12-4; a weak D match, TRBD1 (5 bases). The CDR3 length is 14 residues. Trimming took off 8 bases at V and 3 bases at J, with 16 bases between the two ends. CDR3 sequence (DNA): TGTGCCAGCGCAACCGTTGGGACCTACACTGAAGCTTTCTTT. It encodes CASATVGTYTEAFF.

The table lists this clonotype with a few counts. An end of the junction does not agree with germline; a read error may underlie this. The CDR3 protein is CATSRTGLAGTDTRYF. The CDR3 DNA reads TGTGCCACCAGCAGAACTGGACTAGCGGGCACAGATACGCGGTATTTT. V usage is TRBV15 and J usage is TRBJ2-3; 11 bases line up with TRBD2. Looked up from germline, CDR1 is LNHNV and CDR2 is YYDKDF (reference sequence). The CDR3 spans 16 residues.

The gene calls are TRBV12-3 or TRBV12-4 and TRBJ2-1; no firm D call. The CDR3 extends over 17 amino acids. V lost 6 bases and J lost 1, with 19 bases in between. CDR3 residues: CASSDGRLGTSYNEQFF. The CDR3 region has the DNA TGTGCCAGCAGCGATGGCCGGTTAGGTACTTCCTACAATGAGCAGTTCTTC.

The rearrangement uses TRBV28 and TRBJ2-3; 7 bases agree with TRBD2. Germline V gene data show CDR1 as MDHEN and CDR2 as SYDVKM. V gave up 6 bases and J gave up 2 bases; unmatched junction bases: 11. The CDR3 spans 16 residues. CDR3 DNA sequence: TGTGCCAGCAGATCGGGAGCGGGACGGATCACAGATACGCAGTATTTT. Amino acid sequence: CASRSGAGRITDTQYF.

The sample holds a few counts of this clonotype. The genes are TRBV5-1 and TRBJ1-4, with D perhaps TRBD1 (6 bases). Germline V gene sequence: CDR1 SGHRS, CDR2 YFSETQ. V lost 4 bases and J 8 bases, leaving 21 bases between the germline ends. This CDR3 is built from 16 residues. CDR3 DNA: TGCGCCAGCAGCCCCCGAGGGGGGCCTAAAAGGGAAAAACTGTTTTTT. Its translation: CASSPRGGPKREKLFF.

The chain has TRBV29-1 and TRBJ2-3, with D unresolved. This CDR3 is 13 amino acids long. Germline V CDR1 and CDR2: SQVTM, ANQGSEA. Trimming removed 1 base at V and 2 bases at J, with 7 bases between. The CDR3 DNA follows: TGCAGCGTTGAAGTCTCCTCCACAGATACGCAGTATTTT. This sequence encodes CSVEVSSTDTQYF.

The CDR3 spells CASSQERVTLAKNIQYF. The CDR3 bases are TGCGCCAGCAGCCAAGAACGAGTCACCCTAGCCAAAAACATTCAGTACTTC. The chain is built from TRBV4-1 and TRBJ2-4; D ambiguous. The V and J ends lost 0 bases and 0 bases respectively, with 12 bases between them. Germline V gene data show CDR1 as MGHRA and CDR2 as YSYEKL. This CDR3 has 17 residues.

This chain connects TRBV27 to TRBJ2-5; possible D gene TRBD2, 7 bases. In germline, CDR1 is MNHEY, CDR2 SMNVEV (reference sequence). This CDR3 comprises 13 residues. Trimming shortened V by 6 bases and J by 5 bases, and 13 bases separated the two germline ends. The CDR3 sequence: CASRGWGGETQYF. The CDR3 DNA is TGTGCCAGCAGGGGTTGGGGGGGCGAGACCCAGTACTTC.

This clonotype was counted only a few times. The CDR3 DNA reads TGTGCCAGCAGCTCTCCCGAAGCGGGAACTAGCACAGATACGCAGTATTTT. Translating it yields CASSSPEAGTSTDTQYF. This rearrangement joins TRBV7-9 to TRBJ2-3; the match to TRBD2 covers 7 bases. Germline V gives CDR1 SEHNR, CDR2 FQNEAQ (reference sequence). The length of the CDR3 is 17 residues. The V and J ends lost 4 bases and 0 bases, in that order; junction bases with no gene match: 10.

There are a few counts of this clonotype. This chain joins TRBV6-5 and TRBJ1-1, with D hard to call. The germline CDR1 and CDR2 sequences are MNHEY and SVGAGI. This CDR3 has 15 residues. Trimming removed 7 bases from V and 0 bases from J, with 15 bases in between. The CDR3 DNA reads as TGTGCCAGCACCCTCTCACAGAATATGAACACTGAAGCTTTCTTT. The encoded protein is CASTLSQNMNTEAFF.

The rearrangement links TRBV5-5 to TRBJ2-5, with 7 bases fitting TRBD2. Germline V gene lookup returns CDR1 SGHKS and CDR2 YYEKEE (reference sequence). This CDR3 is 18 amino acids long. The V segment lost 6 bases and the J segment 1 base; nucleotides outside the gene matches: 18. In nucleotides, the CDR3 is TGTGCCAGCACCGACAAGTTTTCCCTAGCGGACACCCAAGAGACCCAGTACTTC. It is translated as CASTDKFSLADTQETQYF.

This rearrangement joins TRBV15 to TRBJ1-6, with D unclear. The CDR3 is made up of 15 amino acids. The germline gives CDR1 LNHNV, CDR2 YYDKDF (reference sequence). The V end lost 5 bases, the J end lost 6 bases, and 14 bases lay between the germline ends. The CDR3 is CATSGPPAGNSPLHF. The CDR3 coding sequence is TGTGCCACCAGCGGACCCCCGGCGGGTAATTCACCCCTCCACTTT.

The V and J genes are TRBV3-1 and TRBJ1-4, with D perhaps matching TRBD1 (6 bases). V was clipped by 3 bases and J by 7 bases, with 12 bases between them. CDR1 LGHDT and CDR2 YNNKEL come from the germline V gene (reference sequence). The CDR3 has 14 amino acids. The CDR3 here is CASSQVGTSEKLFF. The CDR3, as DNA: TGTGCCAGCAGCCAGGTCGGGACATCTGAAAAACTGTTTTTT.

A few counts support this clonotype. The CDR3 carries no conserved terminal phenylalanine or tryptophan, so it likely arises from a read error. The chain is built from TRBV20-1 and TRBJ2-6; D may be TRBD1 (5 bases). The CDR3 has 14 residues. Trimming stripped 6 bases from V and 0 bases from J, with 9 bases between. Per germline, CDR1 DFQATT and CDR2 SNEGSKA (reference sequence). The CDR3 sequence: CSAVQDSGANVLTL. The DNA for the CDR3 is TGCAGTGCGGTACAGGACTCTGGGGCCAACGTCCTGACTCTC.

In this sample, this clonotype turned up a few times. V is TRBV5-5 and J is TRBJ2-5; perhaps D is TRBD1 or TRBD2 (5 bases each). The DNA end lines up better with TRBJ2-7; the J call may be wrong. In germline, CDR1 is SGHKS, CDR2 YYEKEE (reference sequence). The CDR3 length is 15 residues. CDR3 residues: CASSFRGVSDNEQYF. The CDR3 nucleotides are TGTGCCAGCAGCTTTCGAGGGGTTTCCGATAACGAGCAGTACTTC.

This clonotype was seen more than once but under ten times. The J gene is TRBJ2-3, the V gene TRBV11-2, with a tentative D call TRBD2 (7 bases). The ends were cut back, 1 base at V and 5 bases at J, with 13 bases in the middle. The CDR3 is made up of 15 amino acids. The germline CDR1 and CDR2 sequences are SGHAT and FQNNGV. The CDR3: CASSLGAGAQDTQYF. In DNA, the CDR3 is TGTGCCAGCAGCTTAGGGGCGGGGGCCCAAGATACGCAGTATTTT. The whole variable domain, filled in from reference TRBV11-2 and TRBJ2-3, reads EAGVAQSPRYKIIEKRQSVAFWCNPISGHATLYWYQQILGQGPKLLIQFQNNGVVDDSQLPKDRFSAERLKGVDSTLKIQPAKLEDSAVYLCASSLGAGAQDTQYFGPGTRLTVL.

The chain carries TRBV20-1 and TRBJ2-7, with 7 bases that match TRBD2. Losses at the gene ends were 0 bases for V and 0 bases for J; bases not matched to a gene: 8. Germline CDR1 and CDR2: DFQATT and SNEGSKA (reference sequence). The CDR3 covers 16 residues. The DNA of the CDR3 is TGCAGTGCTAGAGATATGGAGCGGGGATCCTCCTACGAGCAGTACTTC. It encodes CSARDMERGSSYEQYF.